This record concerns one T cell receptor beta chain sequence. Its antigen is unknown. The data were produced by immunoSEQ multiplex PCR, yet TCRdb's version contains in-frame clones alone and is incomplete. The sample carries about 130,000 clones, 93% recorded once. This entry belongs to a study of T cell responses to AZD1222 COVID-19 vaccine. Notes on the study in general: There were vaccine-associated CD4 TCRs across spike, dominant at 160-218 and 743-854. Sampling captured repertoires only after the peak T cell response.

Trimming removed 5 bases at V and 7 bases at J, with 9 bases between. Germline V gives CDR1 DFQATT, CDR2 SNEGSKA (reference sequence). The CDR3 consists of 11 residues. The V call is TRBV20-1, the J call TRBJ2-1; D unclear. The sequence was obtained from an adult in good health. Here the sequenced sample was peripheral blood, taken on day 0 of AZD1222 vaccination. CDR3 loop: CSARMVNEQFF. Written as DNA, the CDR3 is TGCAGTGCTCGGATGGTGAATGAGCAGTTCTTC.